This T cell receptor beta chain emerged from a study of spatial heterogeneity in lung cancer. TCR cDNA molecules each carried a unique molecular identifier. MiXCR, run by TCRdb on the 5' RACE reads, gives a single entry per CDR3 protein. Among 89,000 or so distinct CDR3 sequences listed, approximately 20% were seen once. The time point denotes: sample taken at primary tumor resection. TCRs were sequenced from unsorted whole RNA of tumor, nontumor lung or PBMC. More than 70 TRACERx patients with early, untreated non-small cell lung cancer donated samples. This clonotype was detected many times. Trimming left V 2 bases short and J 6 bases short, with 3 bases between. Germline V gene lookup returns CDR1 SGHAT and CDR2 FQNNGV. The CDR3 has 11 amino acids.

The TCR comes from a male donor with early-stage non-small cell lung cancer. The sequencing here drew on PBMCs, taken at surgery. The chain uses TRBV11-2 and TRBJ2-3; D uncertain. The CDR3 protein is CASSLLDTQYF. CDR3 coding DNA: TGTGCCAGCAGCTTACTTGATACGCAGTATTTT.